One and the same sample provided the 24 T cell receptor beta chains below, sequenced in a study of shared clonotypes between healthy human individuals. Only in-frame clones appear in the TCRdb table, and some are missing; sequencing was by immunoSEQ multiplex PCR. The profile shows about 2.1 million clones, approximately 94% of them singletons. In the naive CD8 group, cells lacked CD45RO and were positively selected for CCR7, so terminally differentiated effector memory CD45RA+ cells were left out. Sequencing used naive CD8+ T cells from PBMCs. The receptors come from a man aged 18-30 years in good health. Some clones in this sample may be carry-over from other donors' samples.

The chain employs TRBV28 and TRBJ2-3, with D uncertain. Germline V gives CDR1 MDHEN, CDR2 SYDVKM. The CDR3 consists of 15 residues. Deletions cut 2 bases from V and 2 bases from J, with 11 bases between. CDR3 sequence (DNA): TGTGCCAGCAGTTTAGAGGAGACCAACACAGATACGCAGTATTTT. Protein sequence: CASSLEETNTDTQYF.

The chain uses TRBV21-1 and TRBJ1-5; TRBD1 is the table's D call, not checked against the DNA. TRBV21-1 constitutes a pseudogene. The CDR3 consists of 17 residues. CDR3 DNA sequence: TGTGCCAGCAGCAAATATAGGACAGGGGAAACAACTCAGCCCCAGCATTTT. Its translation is CASSKYRTGETTQPQHF.

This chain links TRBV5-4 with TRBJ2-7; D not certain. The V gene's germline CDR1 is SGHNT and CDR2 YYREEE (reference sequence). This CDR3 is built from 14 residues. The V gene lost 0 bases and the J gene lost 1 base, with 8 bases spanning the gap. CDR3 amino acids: CASSLDGQSYEQYF. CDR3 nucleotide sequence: TGTGCCAGCAGCTTGGACGGGCAATCCTACGAGCAGTACTTC.

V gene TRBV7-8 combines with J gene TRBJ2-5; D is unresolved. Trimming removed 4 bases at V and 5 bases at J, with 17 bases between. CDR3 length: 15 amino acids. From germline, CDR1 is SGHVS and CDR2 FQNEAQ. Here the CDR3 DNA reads TGTGCCAGCAGCTCCGACGTGGAGTTGGCTGAGACCCAGTACTTC. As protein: CASSSDVELAETQYF.

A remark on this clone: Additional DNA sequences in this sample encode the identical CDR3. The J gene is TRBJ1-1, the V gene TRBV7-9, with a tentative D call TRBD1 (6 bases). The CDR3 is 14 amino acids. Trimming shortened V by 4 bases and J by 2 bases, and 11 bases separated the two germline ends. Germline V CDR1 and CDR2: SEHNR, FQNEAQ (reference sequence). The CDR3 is CASSSPDRNTEAFF. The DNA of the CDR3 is TGTGCCAGCAGCTCCCCGGACAGAAACACTGAAGCTTTCTTT.

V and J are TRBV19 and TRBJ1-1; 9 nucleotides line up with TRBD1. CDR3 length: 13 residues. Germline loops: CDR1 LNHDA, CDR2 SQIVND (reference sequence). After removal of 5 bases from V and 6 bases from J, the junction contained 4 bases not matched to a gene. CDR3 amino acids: CASSDRGSAEAFF. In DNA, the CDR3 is TGTGCCAGTAGTGACAGGGGGTCGGCTGAAGCTTTCTTT. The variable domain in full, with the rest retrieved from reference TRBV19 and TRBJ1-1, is DGGITQSPKYLFRKEGQNVTLSCEQNLNHDAMYWYRQDPGQGLRLIYYSQIVNDFQKGDIAEGYSVSREKKESFPLTVTSAQKNPTAFYLCASSDRGSAEAFFGQGTRLTVV.

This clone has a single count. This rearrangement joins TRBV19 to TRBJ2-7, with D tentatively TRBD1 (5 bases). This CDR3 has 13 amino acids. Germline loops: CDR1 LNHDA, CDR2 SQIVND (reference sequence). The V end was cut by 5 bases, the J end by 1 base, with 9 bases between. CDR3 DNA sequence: TGTGCCAGTAGTTGGGCAGGGTCCTACGAGCAGTACTTC. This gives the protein CASSWAGSYEQYF.

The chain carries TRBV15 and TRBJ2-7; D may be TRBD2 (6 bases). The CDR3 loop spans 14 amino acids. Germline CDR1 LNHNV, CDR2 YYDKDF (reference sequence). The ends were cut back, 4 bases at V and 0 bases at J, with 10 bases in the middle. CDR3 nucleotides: TGTGCCACCAGCACCTTAGCGGACTCCTACGAGCAGTACTTC. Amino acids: CATSTLADSYEQYF.

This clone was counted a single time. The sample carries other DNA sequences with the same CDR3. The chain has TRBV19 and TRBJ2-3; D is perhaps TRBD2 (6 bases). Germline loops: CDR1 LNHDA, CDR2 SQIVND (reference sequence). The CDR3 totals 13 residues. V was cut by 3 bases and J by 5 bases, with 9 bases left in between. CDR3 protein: CASSMGGLDTQYF. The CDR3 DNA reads TGTGCCAGTAGTATGGGAGGCCTAGATACGCAGTATTTT.

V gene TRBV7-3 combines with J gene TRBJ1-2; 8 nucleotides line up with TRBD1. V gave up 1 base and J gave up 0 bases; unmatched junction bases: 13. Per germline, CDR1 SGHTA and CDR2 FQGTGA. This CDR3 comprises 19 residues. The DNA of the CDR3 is TGTGCCAGCAGCTTAAGACGGCAGGACAGGGACCCTTCTAACTATGGCTACACCTTC. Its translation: CASSLRRQDRDPSNYGYTF.

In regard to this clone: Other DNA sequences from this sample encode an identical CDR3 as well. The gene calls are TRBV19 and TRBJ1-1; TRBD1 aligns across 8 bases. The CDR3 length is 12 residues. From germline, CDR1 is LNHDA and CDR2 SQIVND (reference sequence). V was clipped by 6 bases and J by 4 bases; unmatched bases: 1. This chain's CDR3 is CASRTGATEAFF. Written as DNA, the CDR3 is TGTGCCAGTAGGACAGGGGCCACTGAAGCTTTCTTT.

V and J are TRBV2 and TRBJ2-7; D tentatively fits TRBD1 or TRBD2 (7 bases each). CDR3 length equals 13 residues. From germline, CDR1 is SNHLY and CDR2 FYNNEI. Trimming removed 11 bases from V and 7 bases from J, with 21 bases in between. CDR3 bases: TGTGCCGGGCAGGGGGGGGATGGAATGGAGCAGTACTTC. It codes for CAGQGGDGMEQYF.

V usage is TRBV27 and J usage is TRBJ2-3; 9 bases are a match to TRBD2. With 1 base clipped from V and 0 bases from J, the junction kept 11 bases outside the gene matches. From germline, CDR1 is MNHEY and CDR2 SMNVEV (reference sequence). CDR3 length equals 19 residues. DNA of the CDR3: TGTGCCAGCAGTTTATTGGGAGCGGGAGGCCCTTTTAGCACAGATACGCAGTATTTT. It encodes CASSLLGAGGPFSTDTQYF.

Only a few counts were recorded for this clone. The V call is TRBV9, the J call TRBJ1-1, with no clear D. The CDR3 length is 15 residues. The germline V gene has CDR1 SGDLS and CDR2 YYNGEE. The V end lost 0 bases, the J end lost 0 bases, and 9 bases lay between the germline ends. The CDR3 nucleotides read TGTGCCAGCAGCGTAGAGGACGGACTGAACACTGAAGCTTTCTTT. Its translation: CASSVEDGLNTEAFF.

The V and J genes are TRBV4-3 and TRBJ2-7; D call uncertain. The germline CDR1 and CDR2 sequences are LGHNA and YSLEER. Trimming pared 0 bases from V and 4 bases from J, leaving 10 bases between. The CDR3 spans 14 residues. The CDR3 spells CASSQDPEFYEQYF. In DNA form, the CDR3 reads TGCGCCAGCAGCCAAGACCCAGAGTTTTACGAGCAGTACTTC.

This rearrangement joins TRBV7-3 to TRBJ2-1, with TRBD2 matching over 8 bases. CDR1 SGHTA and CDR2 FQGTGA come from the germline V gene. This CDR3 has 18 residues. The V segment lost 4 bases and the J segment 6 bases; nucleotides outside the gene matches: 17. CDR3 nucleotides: TGTGCCAGCAGCTCCGGGTGGGGCTCAGCGGGAGCGCTCAATGAGCAGTTCTTC. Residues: CASSSGWGSAGALNEQFF.

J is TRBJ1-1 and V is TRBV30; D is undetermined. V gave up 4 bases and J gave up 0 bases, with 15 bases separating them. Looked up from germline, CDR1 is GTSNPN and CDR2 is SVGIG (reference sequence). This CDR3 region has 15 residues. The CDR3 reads CAWTTHGIMNTEAFF. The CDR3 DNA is TGTGCCTGGACCACACACGGGATTATGAACACTGAAGCTTTCTTT.

The CDR3 DNA reads as TGCGCCAGCAGTCAGGATTCGGTGGGGGGCCACCCCTCCTACGAGCAGTACTTC. Its protein is CASSQDSVGGHPSYEQYF. This chain links TRBV23-1 with TRBJ2-7; possibly TRBD1 or TRBD2 for D (6 bases each). TRBV23-1 is marked as an open reading frame, function uncertain. The CDR3 loop spans 18 amino acids. The germline V and J ends were trimmed by 3 bases and 0 bases, with 21 bases remaining between them.

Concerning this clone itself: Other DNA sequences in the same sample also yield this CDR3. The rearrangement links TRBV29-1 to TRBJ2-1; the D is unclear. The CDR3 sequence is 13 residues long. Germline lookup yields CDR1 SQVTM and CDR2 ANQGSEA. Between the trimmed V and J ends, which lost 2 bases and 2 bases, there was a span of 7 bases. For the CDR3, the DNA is TGCAGCGTTGAACCCCGGACCTACAATGAGCAGTTCTTC. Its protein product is CSVEPRTYNEQFF.

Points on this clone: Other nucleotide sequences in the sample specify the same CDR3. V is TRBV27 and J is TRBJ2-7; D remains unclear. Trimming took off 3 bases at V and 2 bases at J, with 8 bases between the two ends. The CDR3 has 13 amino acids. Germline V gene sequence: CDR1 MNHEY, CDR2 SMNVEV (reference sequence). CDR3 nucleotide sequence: TGTGCCAGCAGTTTTTCCCTCACCTACGAGCAGTACTTC. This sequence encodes CASSFSLTYEQYF.

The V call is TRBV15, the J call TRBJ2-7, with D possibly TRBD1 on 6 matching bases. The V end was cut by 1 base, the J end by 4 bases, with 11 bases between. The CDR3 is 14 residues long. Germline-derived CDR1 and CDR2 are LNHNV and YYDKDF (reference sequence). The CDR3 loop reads CATSRAWGRYEQYF. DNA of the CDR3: TGTGCCACCAGCAGAGCCTGGGGGCGGTACGAGCAGTACTTC.

The CDR3 DNA reads TGTGCCTGGAGTCCTGCCATCCTGGCCTACGAGCAGTACTTC. Translating it yields CAWSPAILAYEQYF. The chain carries TRBV30 and TRBJ2-7, with D unclear. The CDR3 is 14 residues long. Germline assignment: CDR1 GTSNPN and CDR2 SVGIG (reference sequence). V lost 2 bases, J lost 2 bases, and 13 bases lay in between.

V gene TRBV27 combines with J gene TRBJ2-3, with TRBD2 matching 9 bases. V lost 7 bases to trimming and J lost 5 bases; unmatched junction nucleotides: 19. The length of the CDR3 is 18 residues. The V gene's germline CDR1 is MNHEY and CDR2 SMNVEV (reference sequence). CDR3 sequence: CASIPGPSGIGGVDTQYF. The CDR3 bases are TGTGCCAGCATCCCGGGGCCTAGCGGGATAGGGGGGGTAGATACGCAGTATTTT.

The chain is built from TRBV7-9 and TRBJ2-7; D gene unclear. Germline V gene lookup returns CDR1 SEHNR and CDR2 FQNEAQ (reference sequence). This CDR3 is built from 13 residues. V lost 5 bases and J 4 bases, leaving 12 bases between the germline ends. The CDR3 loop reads CASSPSFEYEQYF. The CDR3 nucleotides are TGTGCCAGCAGCCCCAGTTTCGAGTACGAGCAGTACTTC.